This TCR beta chain is from a study of blood T cells in healthy people across ages. Using a J-beta primer mix together with a sample-barcoded 5' primer, a second PCR was run for roughly 6 to 12 cycles. TCRdb re-called the 5' RACE reads with MiXCR, one entry per CDR3 protein. The table has around 1,500,000 distinct CDR3 sequences, 28% seen once. J was trimmed by 9 bases and V by 0 bases; bases with no gene match: 5. Per germline, CDR1 SGHTS and CDR2 YDEGEE. The CDR3 loop spans 14 amino acids. There are many counts of this clonotype. The source material was blood. The chain couples TRBV5-8 to TRBJ2-1; TRBD2 matches 8 bases. The clonotype was recovered from a woman in her 30s in good health. CDR3 loop: CASSLGFGLAEQFF. CDR3 in DNA: TGTGCCAGCAGCTTGGGATTCGGACTAGCTGAGCAGTTCTTC.